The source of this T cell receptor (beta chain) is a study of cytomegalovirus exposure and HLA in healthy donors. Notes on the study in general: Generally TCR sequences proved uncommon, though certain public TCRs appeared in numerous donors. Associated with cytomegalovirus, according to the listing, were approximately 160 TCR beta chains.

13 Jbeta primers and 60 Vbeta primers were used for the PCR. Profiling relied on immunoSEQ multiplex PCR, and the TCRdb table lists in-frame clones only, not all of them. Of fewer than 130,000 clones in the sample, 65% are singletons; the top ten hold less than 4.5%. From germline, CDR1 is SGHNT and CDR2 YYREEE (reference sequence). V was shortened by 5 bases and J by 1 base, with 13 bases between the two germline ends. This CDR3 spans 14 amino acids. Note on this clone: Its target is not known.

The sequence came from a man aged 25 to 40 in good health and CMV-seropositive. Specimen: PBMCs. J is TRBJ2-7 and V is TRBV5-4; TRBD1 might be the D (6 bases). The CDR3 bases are TGTGCCAGCAGGGACGGACAGTTATCCTACGAGCAGTACTTC. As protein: CASRDGQLSYEQYF.